This entry features one TCR beta chain sequence. Its antigen is unidentified. This sample is drawn from a study of cytomegalovirus exposure and HLA in healthy donors. Study-level findings and limits: Reportedly, fewer N-insertions than the approximately 690-donor mean appeared in an Asian-associated ancestry cluster in a later analysis. For most TCR beta V segments, an earlier analysis put the productive rate at about 87% or about 30% of the time. In a later analysis, at a false discovery rate of 0.05, fewer than 20,000 TCR beta sequences matched HLA alleles.

With 60 Vbeta and 13 Jbeta primers, the PCR was carried out. Some clones are missing from TCRdb's copy, which holds only in-frame ones; the method was immunoSEQ multiplex PCR. Here the sample spans about 81,000 clones, about three quarters being singletons. Donors likely had unrecorded immune exposures despite being nominally healthy when sampled. Trimming at V came to 1 base and at J to 11 bases, leaving 0 bases not matched to a gene. This CDR3 is 11 amino acids long. Germline CDR1 is DFQATT and CDR2 is SNEGSKA (reference sequence). This receptor was identified in a man aged 45-60 years in good health and CMV-seropositive. The sequenced sample consisted of PBMCs. This chain joins TRBV20-1 and TRBJ2-3; 10 bases agree with TRBD2. The chain's CDR3 is CSARGTSGQYF. DNA of the CDR3: TGCAGTGCTAGAGGGACTAGCGGGCAGTATTTT.